The 24 T cell receptor beta chains below all came from one sample that was sequenced in a study of a mutant IDH1 vaccine in newly diagnosed glioma. The data were produced by immunoSEQ multiplex PCR, yet TCRdb's version contains in-frame clones alone and is incomplete. The profile covers approximately 54,000 clones, with about four fifths appearing a single time and around 21% taken by the ten largest. Time point given: baseline, week 1 (first vaccination visit). Indicated treatment: pre-vaccination baseline after standard-of-care therapy. The material was PBMCs, obtained from a glioma patient treated with radiotherapy, temozolomide or both. The receptor set was obtained from a man aged 18 to 30 with glioma.

The V and J genes are TRBV5-1 and TRBJ1-5; TRBD1 aligns across 9 bases. The CDR3 is 14 residues long. CDR1 and CDR2 (germline): SGHRS, YFSETQ. The V gene end was trimmed by 4 bases and the J gene end by 6 bases; junction bases not matched to a gene: 5. The CDR3 spells CASSTTGGGQPQHF. The CDR3 DNA is TGCGCCAGCAGCACAACAGGGGGCGGTCAGCCCCAGCATTTT. Full variable domain (remainder filled in from reference TRBV5-1 and TRBJ1-5): KAGVTQTPRYLIKTRGQQVTLSCSPISGHRSVSWYQQTPGQGLQFLFEYFSETQRNKGNFPGRFSGRQFSNSRSEMNVSTLELGDSALYLCASSTTGGGQPQHFGDGTRLSIL.

The chain employs TRBV10-3 and TRBJ1-1; D is possibly TRBD1 (5 bases). CDR3 length: 15 residues. The V gene lost 4 bases and the J gene lost 1 base, with 13 bases spanning the gap. The germline V gene has CDR1 ENHRY and CDR2 SYGVKD. The CDR3 is CAISADRPSNTEAFF. DNA of the CDR3: TGTGCCATCAGTGCAGACAGACCTTCGAACACTGAAGCTTTCTTT.

The V call is TRBV9, the J call TRBJ1-2, with 7 positions matching TRBD1. The CDR3 is 16 amino acids. V was pared by 3 bases and J by 2 bases, with 10 bases of the junction left unmatched. Germline V lookup: CDR1 SGDLS, CDR2 YYNGEE. The CDR3 is CASSAEPGTANYGYTF. In DNA, the CDR3 is TGTGCCAGCAGCGCTGAACCCGGGACAGCGAACTATGGCTACACCTTC. Combining the CDR3 with reference TRBV9 and TRBJ1-2 gives the whole variable domain DSGVTQTPKHLITATGQRVTLRCSPRSGDLSVYWYQQSLDQGLQFLIQYYNGEERAKGNILERFSAQQFPDLHSELNLSSLELGDSALYFCASSAEPGTANYGYTFGSGTRLTVV.

The chain uses TRBV25-1 and TRBJ1-2, with D maybe TRBD1 (6 bases). The V end lost 4 bases, the J end lost 8 bases, and 11 bases lay between the germline ends. Germline V lookup: CDR1 MGHDK, CDR2 SYGVNS. This CDR3 has 12 residues. The CDR3 sequence is CASSAQGLGYTF. For the CDR3, the DNA is TGTGCCAGCAGTGCACAGGGATTAGGCTACACCTTC.

The chain uses TRBV5-1 and TRBJ1-3; D call uncertain. Germline CDR1 and CDR2: SGHRS and YFSETQ. V was clipped by 3 bases and J by 0 bases, with 4 bases between them. CDR3 length: 13 amino acids. CDR3 region: CASSYRSGNTIYF. The CDR3 DNA reads as TGCGCCAGCAGCTACCGCTCTGGAAACACCATATATTTT.

The chain links TRBV25-1 to TRBJ2-3; 8 bases fit TRBD2. Per germline, CDR1 MGHDK and CDR2 SYGVNS. After removal of 3 bases from V and 4 bases from J, the junction contained 3 bases not matched to a gene. The CDR3 consists of 14 residues. CDR3: CASSETGGADTQYF. CDR3 sequence (DNA): TGTGCCAGCAGTGAGACCGGGGGGGCAGATACGCAGTATTTT.

This clone was detected once. The V and J genes are TRBV29-1 and TRBJ2-3, with unresolved D. V was cut by 4 bases and J by 8 bases, with 13 bases left in between. Germline-derived CDR1 and CDR2 are SQVTM and ANQGSEA. The CDR3 is 12 residues long. CDR3 loop: CSVVSSVITQYF. As DNA, the CDR3 is TGCAGCGTTGTTTCTTCGGTGATTACGCAGTATTTT.

This chain uses TRBV29-1 with TRBJ1-2; no definite D call. Germline V gene sequence: CDR1 SQVTM, CDR2 ANQGSEA. V was shortened by 3 bases and J by 6 bases, with 14 bases between the two germline ends. The CDR3 runs 13 residues. The CDR3 sequence is CSVDRGAIHGYTF. Here the CDR3 DNA reads TGCAGCGTTGATCGAGGAGCGATCCATGGCTACACCTTC.

This rearrangement joins TRBV30 to TRBJ1-1; D is unclear. Trimming took 5 bases from V and 1 from J, leaving 11 bases between them. Germline-derived CDR1 and CDR2 are GTSNPN and SVGIG (reference sequence). This CDR3 comprises 13 residues. The CDR3 nucleotides read TGTGCCTGGCGGTGGCAGAAGAACACTGAAGCTTTCTTT. Translation gives CAWRWQKNTEAFF.

This clone came up a few times. J is TRBJ1-4 and V is TRBV29-1; D remains ambiguous. The CDR3 has 13 amino acids. Germline-derived CDR1 and CDR2 are SQVTM and ANQGSEA. Trimming stripped 4 bases from V and 1 base from J, with 7 bases between. The CDR3 DNA reads as TGCAGCGTTGGGTGGAGAACTAATGAAAAACTGTTTTTT. Translated: CSVGWRTNEKLFF.

The rearrangement uses TRBV6-5 and TRBJ2-1; 7 bases fit TRBD2. This CDR3 spans 16 amino acids. Losses at the gene ends were 0 bases for V and 0 bases for J; bases not matched to a gene: 2. Germline CDR1 and CDR2: MNHEY and SVGAGI. CDR3 residues: CASSYSTGGSYNEQFF. In nucleotides, the CDR3 is TGTGCCAGCAGTTACTCGACGGGGGGCTCCTACAATGAGCAGTTCTTC.

This rearrangement joins TRBV6-1 to TRBJ1-1, with 10 bases identical to TRBD1. CDR1 MNHNS and CDR2 SASEGT come from the germline V gene. The CDR3 covers 13 residues. The V and J ends lost 6 bases and 13 bases, in that order; junction bases with no gene match: 11. This chain's CDR3 is CASRPPGQGLGFF. For the CDR3, the DNA is TGTGCCAGCAGGCCTCCGGGACAGGGGTTGGGTTTCTTT.

CDR3 coding DNA: TGTGCCTGGAGTGTTACAGTCTATGGCTACACCTTC. It yields the protein CAWSVTVYGYTF. The gene calls are TRBV30 and TRBJ1-2; D gene unclear. Germline assignment: CDR1 GTSNPN and CDR2 SVGIG (reference sequence). The CDR3 has 12 amino acids. Trimming removed 0 bases from V and 4 bases from J, with 6 bases in between.

The V and J genes are TRBV27 and TRBJ2-5, with TRBD1 identical over 9 bases. The CDR3 consists of 19 residues. Germline assignment: CDR1 MNHEY and CDR2 SMNVEV (reference sequence). Losses at the gene ends were 5 bases for V and 1 base for J; bases not matched to a gene: 17. DNA of the CDR3: TGTGCCAGCAGTCAGAGGAGGCGAACAGGGGGCCCTCTCCAAGAGACCCAGTACTTC. It specifies CASSQRRRTGGPLQETQYF.

The chain recombines TRBV25-1 with TRBJ1-1, with 12 bases lining up with TRBD1. Per germline, CDR1 MGHDK and CDR2 SYGVNS. The trim removed 4 bases at V and 8 bases at J, leaving 5 bases unmatched. The CDR3 totals 14 residues. CDR3 sequence (DNA): TGTGCCAGCAGTGGGGGACAGGGGGCGTCAGAAGCTTTCTTT. Protein sequence: CASSGGQGASEAFF.

This clone was observed a single time. The chain joins TRBV4-3 to TRBJ2-3; 8 bases agree with TRBD2. The V gene end was trimmed by 0 bases and the J gene end by 0 bases; junction bases not matched to a gene: 11. CDR3 length: 19 residues. Per germline, CDR1 LGHNA and CDR2 YSLEER. CDR3 nucleotides: TGCGCCAGCAGCCAAGAACTTAGCGGGAATCCCCTTAGCACAGATACGCAGTATTTT. Its translation is CASSQELSGNPLSTDTQYF.

The chain joins TRBV15 to TRBJ1-6, with 7 bases aligning to TRBD1. The CDR3 length is 17 residues. V lost 5 bases, J lost 3 bases, and 10 bases stayed unmatched. Looked up from germline, CDR1 is LNHNV and CDR2 is YYDKDF (reference sequence). CDR3: CATSRTTGDFYNSPLHF. The CDR3 bases are TGTGCCACCAGCCGGACAACAGGGGATTTCTATAATTCACCCCTCCACTTT.

Of note for this clone: One junction end disagrees with the germline gene, perhaps due to a read error. Written as DNA, the CDR3 is TGTGCCAGCAGTGAAGCTCTCCATTTGGGCAGCGATTTT. It yields the protein CASSEALHLGSDF. V gene TRBV6-1 combines with J gene TRBJ1-3; D uncertain. The CDR3 sequence is 13 residues long. Germline-derived CDR1 and CDR2 are MNHNS and SASEGT.

This rearrangement joins TRBV14 to TRBJ1-1; D gene ambiguous. Trimming took 2 bases from V and 6 from J, leaving 10 bases between them. The CDR3 runs to 13 residues. Germline CDR1 is SGHDN and CDR2 is FVKESK. The chain's CDR3 is CASSQILQSEAFF. CDR3 DNA sequence: TGTGCCAGCAGCCAAATTCTTCAGTCTGAAGCTTTCTTT.

The chain joins TRBV7-8 to TRBJ1-1; 7 bases map to TRBD1. The CDR3 extends over 12 amino acids. Trimming removed 5 bases from V and 7 bases from J; junction bases left unmatched: 4. Per germline, CDR1 SGHVS and CDR2 FQNEAQ. This CDR3 is CASSLGTVEAFF. The CDR3 coding sequence is TGTGCCAGCAGCCTTGGGACAGTTGAAGCTTTCTTT.

The gene calls are TRBV6-5 and TRBJ2-3; TRBD2 is a possible D gene (7 bases). Germline loops: CDR1 MNHEY, CDR2 SVGAGI. The length of the CDR3 is 15 residues. V dropped 3 bases and J dropped 2 bases, with 12 bases sitting between them. The CDR3 protein is CASSYGRGPTDTQYF. The DNA of the CDR3 is TGTGCCAGCAGTTATGGGCGGGGGCCCACAGATACGCAGTATTTT.

J is TRBJ1-2 and V is TRBV4-1; possibly TRBD1 for D (5 bases). V was pared by 2 bases and J by 5 bases, with 18 bases between. Germline CDR1 MGHRA, CDR2 YSYEKL. CDR3 size: 16 residues. This CDR3 reads CASSQTGPPWDYGYTF. The CDR3 nucleotides read TGCGCCAGCAGCCAAACGGGGCCCCCCTGGGATTATGGCTACACCTTC.

The sample holds a few counts of this clone. The gene calls are TRBV27 and TRBJ1-1; D ambiguous. The CDR3 is made up of 14 amino acids. V lost 3 bases to trimming and J lost 1 base, with 9 bases between them. Germline V gene data show CDR1 as MNHEY and CDR2 as SMNVEV (reference sequence). CDR3 residues: CASSFLGGNTEAFF. The CDR3 nucleotides are TGTGCCAGCAGTTTCTTGGGAGGGAACACTGAAGCTTTCTTT.

The rearrangement links TRBV7-2 to TRBJ2-5; 8 nucleotides align to TRBD1. The CDR3 extends over 16 amino acids. Germline V gene data show CDR1 as SGHTA and CDR2 as FQGNSA. The ends lost 3 bases at V and 2 bases at J; junction bases unmatched: 8. The CDR3 coding sequence is TGTGCCAGCAGCTTCCCGACAGGGGCTTTACAAGAGACCCAGTACTTC. It codes for CASSFPTGALQETQYF.